This is a list of T cell receptor beta chains from one sample in a study of tumor-infiltrating lymphocytes in primary liver carcinoma. MiXCR was run by TCRdb on the multiplex PCR reads, yielding one entry per CDR3 protein. The table records about 320,000 distinct CDR3 sequences, 65% of them present only once. The sequencing sample was made of peripheral blood. The source is a middle-aged man with primary liver carcinoma and hepatitis B virus infection. The CDR3 runs from the conserved cysteine through the conserved F or W. A D gene is named only where the DNA matches it firmly. Size tells how often a clone was seen (once, few, many) or the class of an expanded clone, and some rows leave it out.

clone size: many; J gene: TRBJ1-6; D gene: -; V gene: TRBV11-2; CDR3 DNA: TGTGCCAGCAGCCCGAACGTGAATTCACCCCTCCACTTT; CDR3 protein: CASSPNVNSPLHF
clone size: -; J gene: TRBJ1-6; D gene: TRBD1; V gene: TRBV4-3; CDR3 DNA: TGCGCCAGTAGACAAGATCGTCCGACAGGGACAAATTCACCCCTCCACTTT; CDR3 protein: CASRQDRPTGTNSPLHF
clone size: -; J gene: TRBJ2-1; D gene: -; V gene: TRBV5-1; CDR3 DNA: TGCGCCAGCAGCCAAGGACGGAACTACAATGAGCAGTTCTTC; CDR3 protein: CASSQGRNYNEQFF
clone size: -; J gene: TRBJ2-3; D gene: -; V gene: TRBV4-2; CDR3 DNA: TGTGCCAGTAGCCGAACCCCCCTCGGTAGCGGTGGGACAGATACGCAGTATTTT; CDR3 protein: CASSRTPLGSGGTDTQYF
clone size: -; J gene: TRBJ2-1; D gene: -; V gene: TRBV11-1; CDR3 DNA: TGTGCCAGCAGCTCCTCCTCAGTCCTCTCCTACGATGAGCAGTTCTTT; CDR3 protein: CASSSSSVLSYDEQFF
clone size: -; J gene: TRBJ2-3; D gene: TRBD2; V gene: TRBV7-9; CDR3 DNA: TGTGCCAGCAACTCGGTACTAGCGGAAACAGATACGCAGTATTTT; CDR3 protein: CASNSVLAETDTQYF
clone size: -; J gene: TRBJ1-1; D gene: -; V gene: TRBV6-2/TRBV6-3; CDR3 DNA: TGTGCCAGCAAGGATCTCACCAGCTACGGGGACACTGAAGCTTTCTTT; CDR3 protein: CASKDLTSYGDTEAFF
clone size: once; J gene: TRBJ2-7; D gene: TRBD1; V gene: TRBV11-1; CDR3 DNA: TGTGCCAGCAGCCAAGACAGGGTCTACGAGCAGTACTTT; CDR3 protein: CASSQDRVYEQYF
clone size: -; J gene: TRBJ1-2; D gene: -; V gene: TRBV30; CDR3 DNA: TGTGCCTGGAGGGGGTACTATGGCTACACCTTC; CDR3 protein: CAWRGYYGYTF
clone size: many; J gene: TRBJ2-3; D gene: TRBD1; V gene: TRBV5-6; CDR3 DNA: TGTGCCAGCAGCCGACAGGGGTGGACGACAGATACGCAGTATTTT; CDR3 protein: CASSRQGWTTDTQYF
clone size: -; J gene: TRBJ2-2; D gene: -; V gene: TRBV13; CDR3 DNA: TGTGCCAGCACCATTCATGGGTCCGGGGAGCTGTTTTTT; CDR3 protein: CASTIHGSGELFF
clone size: many; J gene: TRBJ1-2; D gene: -; V gene: TRBV29-1; CDR3 DNA: TGCAGCGTTGAAGGGCCGCCAAATGACTACACCTTC; CDR3 protein: CSVEGPPNDYTF
clone size: -; J gene: TRBJ2-3; D gene: -; V gene: TRBV11-2; CDR3 DNA: TGTGTCATCAGCCTCGACAGCACAGATACGCAGTATTTT; CDR3 protein: CVISLDSTDTQYF
clone size: many; J gene: TRBJ2-3; D gene: TRBD1; V gene: TRBV6-5; CDR3 DNA: TGTGCCAGCAGTTACAGGGACAGATGGGATACGCAGTATTTT; CDR3 protein: CASSYRDRWDTQYF
clone size: -; J gene: TRBJ1-1; D gene: -; V gene: TRBV6-5; CDR3 DNA: TGTGCCAGCAGTTACTCAGAGAGGGGCTCTGAAGCTTTCTTT; CDR3 protein: CASSYSERGSEAFF
clone size: -; J gene: TRBJ2-3; D gene: TRBD2; V gene: TRBV7-8; CDR3 DNA: TGTGCCAGCAGCCCCCGAAGCGGGATGACAGATACGCGGTATTTT; CDR3 protein: CASSPRSGMTDTRYF
clone size: -; J gene: TRBJ2-3; D gene: TRBD2; V gene: TRBV11-2; CDR3 DNA: TGTGCCTGCAGCTTAGATCAGGTTAGCGGGCGCACAGATACGCGGTATTTT; CDR3 protein: CACSLDQVSGRTDTRYF
clone size: many; J gene: TRBJ1-5; D gene: TRBD1; V gene: TRBV12-3/TRBV12-4; CDR3 DNA: TGTGCCAGCAGTTTAGAGGGGGCGAGTCAGCCCCAGCATTTT; CDR3 protein: CASSLEGASQPQHF
clone size: few; J gene: TRBJ2-3; D gene: TRBD2; V gene: TRBV5-1; CDR3 DNA: TGCGCCAGCAGCTTAGCCCCAGCAGCGGGGGCACCCACAGATACGCAGTATTTT; CDR3 protein: CASSLAPAAGAPTDTQYF
clone size: many; J gene: TRBJ2-1; D gene: -; V gene: TRBV11-2; CDR3 DNA: TGTGCCAGCAGCTTACAGGGTTACAATGAGCAGTTCTTC; CDR3 protein: CASSLQGYNEQFF
clone size: -; J gene: TRBJ1-5; D gene: TRBD1; V gene: TRBV10-2; CDR3 DNA: TGCGCCAGCAGTCCCCAGGGGGTTGTCGATCATCCCCAGCATTTT; CDR3 protein: CASSPQGVVDHPQHF
clone size: -; J gene: TRBJ1-5; D gene: -; V gene: TRBV7-8; CDR3 DNA: TGTGCCAGCAGCTTAGCGCTGGATAGCAATCAGCCCCAGCATTTT; CDR3 protein: CASSLALDSNQPQHF
clone size: -; J gene: TRBJ2-6; D gene: -; V gene: TRBV7-8; CDR3 DNA: TGTGCCAGCAGCGACAGGTTTCGAGGGACCAACGTCCTGACTTTC; CDR3 protein: CASSDRFRGTNVLTF
clone size: many; J gene: TRBJ1-6; D gene: -; V gene: TRBV4-2; CDR3 DNA: TGTGCCAGCAGTCCTGAGACCGGCTCCACCTATAATTCACCCCTCCACTTT; CDR3 protein: CASSPETGSTYNSPLHF
clone size: many; J gene: TRBJ2-2; D gene: -; V gene: TRBV29-1; CDR3 DNA: TGCAGCGTTCGCAGCGGGTCCGGGGAGCTGTTTTTT; CDR3 protein: CSVRSGSGELFF
clone size: -; J gene: TRBJ1-1; D gene: -; V gene: TRBV6-5; CDR3 DNA: TGTGCCAGCAGTGGGACACACATTGAAGCTCTCTTT; CDR3 protein: CASSGTHIEALF
clone size: -; J gene: TRBJ2-7; D gene: -; V gene: TRBV11-2; CDR3 DNA: TGTGCTAGCAGCTTAAAGGCGGGACACTACGAGCAGTACTTC; CDR3 protein: CASSLKAGHYEQYF
clone size: -; J gene: TRBJ2-1; D gene: -; V gene: TRBV20-1; CDR3 DNA: TGCAGTGCTAGGCCAACTTACAATGAGCAGTTCTTC; CDR3 protein: CSARPTYNEQFF
clone size: few; J gene: TRBJ2-5; D gene: TRBD1; V gene: TRBV24-1; CDR3 DNA: TGTGCCACCAGTGACCCTACAGGGGGCGGGGAGACCCAGTACTTC; CDR3 protein: CATSDPTGGGETQYF
clone size: once; J gene: TRBJ2-3; D gene: TRBD1; V gene: TRBV7-8; CDR3 DNA: TGTGCCAGCACCCTCAAGGGGGCGCAGAACACAGATACGCAGTATTTT; CDR3 protein: CASTLKGAQNTDTQYF
clone size: -; J gene: TRBJ2-3; D gene: -; V gene: TRBV29-1; CDR3 DNA: TGCAGCGTTGCCCGATCCGGGACATGCACAGATACGCAGTATTTT; CDR3 protein: CSVARSGTCTDTQYF
clone size: -; J gene: TRBJ1-5; D gene: -; V gene: TRBV12-3/TRBV12-4; CDR3 DNA: TGTGCCAGCACGCGGGGCACCACGATAAATCAGCCCCAGCATTTT; CDR3 protein: CASTRGTTINQPQHF
clone size: once; J gene: TRBJ2-7; D gene: TRBD2; V gene: TRBV6-2/TRBV6-3; CDR3 DNA: TGTGTCAGCAGTTCCCTAGCGGGAGAAAACGAGCAGTACTTC; CDR3 protein: CVSSSLAGENEQYF
clone size: -; J gene: TRBJ2-1; D gene: -; V gene: TRBV19; CDR3 DNA: TGTGCCAGTAGCGCGGACCTTGGCCTGGGGTTGGAGCAGTTCTTC; CDR3 protein: CASSADLGLGLEQFF
clone size: -; J gene: TRBJ2-7; D gene: TRBD1; V gene: TRBV18; CDR3 DNA: TGTGCCAGCTCACGAACCGGGACAGTAATCGAACAGTACTTC; CDR3 protein: CASSRTGTVIEQYF
clone size: many; J gene: TRBJ2-1; D gene: TRBD2; V gene: TRBV10-3; CDR3 DNA: TGTGCCATCAGTCCTCGACAGGGGCGGCTAGCGGGAGTCGGTGAGCAGTTCTTC; CDR3 protein: CAISPRQGRLAGVGEQFF
clone size: many; J gene: TRBJ1-1; D gene: -; V gene: TRBV12-3/TRBV12-4; CDR3 DNA: TGTGCCAGCAGTTTAAAGACTAACACTGAAGCTTTCTTT; CDR3 protein: CASSLKTNTEAFF
clone size: -; J gene: TRBJ1-2; D gene: TRBD1; V gene: TRBV5-1; CDR3 DNA: TGCGCCAGCAGCCTGGGACAGGGGGAAGGCTACACCTTC; CDR3 protein: CASSLGQGEGYTF
clone size: -; J gene: TRBJ2-1; D gene: -; V gene: TRBV12-3/TRBV12-4; CDR3 DNA: TGTGCCAGCAGTCCTCGTGGGGTATCTTATACCTACAATGAGCAGTTCTTC; CDR3 protein: CASSPRGVSYTYNEQFF
clone size: -; J gene: TRBJ2-1; D gene: TRBD2; V gene: TRBV6-5; CDR3 DNA: TGTGCTAGCGAGGGCGGGAGCCACGGGGATGAGCAGTTCTTC; CDR3 protein: CASEGGSHGDEQFF
clone size: few; J gene: TRBJ2-3; D gene: -; V gene: TRBV30; CDR3 DNA: TGTGCCTGGAGTAGGGCAGCATCTAGCACAGATACGCAGTATTTT; CDR3 protein: CAWSRAASSTDTQYF
clone size: many; J gene: TRBJ1-1; D gene: -; V gene: TRBV5-1; CDR3 DNA: TGCGCCAGCAGCCTTGTCATGAACACTGAAGCTTTCTTT; CDR3 protein: CASSLVMNTEAFF